Sequencing of this T cell receptor (beta chain) was carried out in a study of T cell repertoires in cytomegalovirus infection. Overall study: Both CMV infection and a matching HLA type were indicated by public TCR beta signatures.

To note about this clonotype: Its antigen is not known.

CDR3 length: 14 amino acids. Trimming left V 7 bases short and J 7 bases short, with 14 bases between. Using its own MiXCR run on the reads, TCRdb lists one record per CDR3 protein. This sample has a few hundred thousand distinct CDR3 sequences, with roughly 42% found just once. This sequence originates from a human donor in good health (CMV status not recorded). Some clones in this sample may be carry-over from other donors' samples. V usage is TRBV12-3 or TRBV12-4 and J usage is TRBJ1-6; weak D call: TRBD1 (6 bases). The sequenced sample was cultured PBMCs, obtained from culture after CMV antigen stimulation. CDR3 in amino acids: CASNQQGTNSPLHF. The DNA for the CDR3 is TGTGCCAGCAACCAACAGGGAACAAATTCACCCCTCCACTTT.